The 9 T cell receptor beta chains given below trace back to one sample, sequenced in a study of shared clonotypes between healthy human individuals. Sequencing was performed with immunoSEQ multiplex PCR; in TCRdb, only in-frame clones are kept and a portion is missing. Of over 850,000 clones in the sample, 78% were seen once. Sequences were obtained from memory CD4+ T cells from PBMCs. Subset indicated: CD45RA-negative fraction. The receptors were gathered from a man aged 18 to 29 in good health. Some clones in this sample may be carry-over from other donors' samples.

This clone appeared once. The chain combines TRBV5-4 with TRBJ1-1, with a possible D match to TRBD1 (5 bases). Germline V gene sequence: CDR1 SGHNT, CDR2 YYREEE (reference sequence). Trimming cost V 5 bases and J 1 base, with 18 bases left between them. This CDR3 region has 16 residues. Written as DNA, the CDR3 is TGTGCCAGCAGTATCTCCGGGACTGCTAAGAACACTGAAGCTTTCTTT. Translated: CASSISGTAKNTEAFF.

This clone was picked up a small number of times. The V call is TRBV5-5, the J call TRBJ1-4; possibly TRBD1 for D (6 bases). Germline lookup yields CDR1 SGHKS and CDR2 YYEKEE (reference sequence). V was pared by 0 bases and J by 7 bases, with 13 bases between. There are 15 residues in the CDR3. The CDR3 reads CASSLVGRGGEKLFF. In DNA, the CDR3 is TGTGCCAGCAGCTTGGTTGGCAGGGGAGGTGAAAAACTGTTTTTT.

The chain recombines TRBV7-2 with TRBJ1-4; the match to TRBD1 covers 7 bases. The CDR3 has 14 residues. The J segment lost 8 bases and the V segment lost 5 bases, leaving 8 bases of the junction unmatched. Germline V lookup: CDR1 SGHTA, CDR2 FQGNSA. CDR3 DNA sequence: TGTGCCAGCAGCCCGGGACAGTCGAGGGAAAAACTGTTTTTT. Its translation is CASSPGQSREKLFF.

The CDR3 loop reads CASSLIGMNTEAFF. DNA for the CDR3: TGTGCCAGCAGCTTAATAGGAATGAACACTGAAGCTTTCTTT. This sequence joins TRBV7-3 and TRBJ1-1, with D hard to call. The CDR3 covers 14 residues. The ends were cut back, 1 base at V and 0 bases at J, with 6 bases in the middle. Germline loops: CDR1 SGHTA, CDR2 FQGTGA.

This clone turned up a few times. This rearrangement joins TRBV27 to TRBJ2-3, with D possibly TRBD2 on 5 matching bases. The CDR3 loop spans 14 amino acids. The V and J ends lost 10 bases and 1 base respectively, with 15 bases between them. The germline V gene has CDR1 MNHEY and CDR2 SMNVEV (reference sequence). The CDR3 DNA is TGTGCCAACCCCTGGAGCGGTTGCACAGATACGCAGTATTTT. It encodes CANPWSGCTDTQYF.

The rearrangement joins TRBV6-6 to TRBJ1-2; 8 bases match TRBD1. CDR1 and CDR2 (germline): MNHNY, SVGAGI (reference sequence). V was pared by 0 bases and J by 2 bases, with 2 bases of the junction left unmatched. CDR3 length equals 15 residues. In nucleotides, the CDR3 is TGTGCCAGCAGTTACTCAGGGACAGGCAACTATGGCTACACCTTC. Its protein product is CASSYSGTGNYGYTF.

V gene TRBV4-3 combines with J gene TRBJ2-7; TRBD1 aligns across 7 bases. CDR1 LGHNA and CDR2 YSLEER come from the germline V gene. The length of the CDR3 is 15 residues. With 1 base clipped from V and 2 bases from J, the junction kept 5 bases outside the gene matches. The CDR3 loop reads CASSQGQGKAYEQYF. The CDR3 DNA follows: TGCGCCAGCAGCCAAGGACAGGGCAAAGCCTACGAGCAGTACTTC.

The chain has TRBV2 and TRBJ2-4; a possible D gene is TRBD1 (6 bases). The length of the CDR3 is 14 residues. With 4 bases removed from V and 9 bases from J, the gap between germline ends came to 16 bases. CDR1 is SNHLY and CDR2 is FYNNEI in the germline V gene. The CDR3 bases are TGTGCCAGCAGTGTTGGACGGGAAGGGGGCATTCAGTACTTC. This encodes CASSVGREGGIQYF.

This clone was found a few times. The chain links TRBV19 to TRBJ2-6; D remains ambiguous. The length of the CDR3 is 14 residues. Germline V gene sequence: CDR1 LNHDA, CDR2 SQIVND (reference sequence). Trimming pared 6 bases from V and 4 bases from J, leaving 10 bases between. CDR3 sequence: CASSPMAGANVLTF. For the CDR3, the DNA is TGTGCCAGTAGCCCCATGGCGGGGGCCAACGTCCTGACTTTC.